These 25 T cell receptor beta chains were all obtained from the same sample, sequenced in a study of circulating CD8 cells and anti-PD-1 response in melanoma. TCR libraries were prepared from approximately 15 ng of total RNA with the QIAseq Immune Repertoire TCR panel. In TCRdb, the reads were re-called with MiXCR into one record per CDR3 protein. The table lists about 440 distinct CDR3 sequences, around 6.1% of them singletons. Four subsets defined by PD-1 and/or TIGIT were sorted from live CD3+CD8+TCRalphabeta+ cells. The sequenced sample was CD8+ T cells from PBMCs, obtained at baseline or after one month of anti-PD-1 therapy (not recorded which). The receptors stem from a human donor with melanoma.

By sample fraction, this clonotype is medium-sized. The chain uses TRBV12-3 or TRBV12-4 and TRBJ2-3, with 8 bases fitting TRBD1. The CDR3 totals 16 residues. V gave up 4 bases and J gave up 2 bases; unmatched junction bases: 8. DNA for the CDR3: TGTGCCAGCAGTTCGGCCAGGGGGCCGGACACAGATACGCAGTATTTT. As protein: CASSSARGPDTDTQYF.

By its share, this clonotype is medium-sized. V usage is TRBV7-2 and J usage is TRBJ2-7; a possible D gene is TRBD2 (7 bases). CDR3 size: 15 residues. The germline V gene encodes CDR1 SGHTA and CDR2 FQGNSA. Trimming took off 7 bases at V and 2 bases at J, with 18 bases between the two ends. This CDR3 is CASTQPGRGAYEQYF. The CDR3 DNA is TGTGCCAGCACCCAACCGGGGAGGGGGGCCTACGAGCAGTACTTC.

Within the sample, this clonotype is large. This chain uses TRBV7-2 with TRBJ2-1; 7 positions agree with TRBD2. J gave up 2 bases and V 1 base, and 2 bases lay outside the gene matches. This CDR3 comprises 15 residues. Germline V gene lookup returns CDR1 SGHTA and CDR2 FQGNSA. The CDR3 nucleotides are TGTGCCAGCAGCTTAGACCGGGGGGCCTACAATGAGCAGTTCTTC. Its translation is CASSLDRGAYNEQFF.

On this clonotype: It differs at one base from a far larger clone, so likely a read error. The rearrangement links TRBV11-2 to TRBJ2-7; 10 nucleotides line up with TRBD1. Unmatched junction bases numbered 4, after V lost 5 bases and J lost 3 bases. This CDR3 contains 14 residues. Germline values: CDR1 SGHAT, CDR2 FQNNGV. CDR3 coding DNA: TGTGCCAGCAGCATCGGACAGGGGGGCTACGAGCAGTACTTC. Protein product: CASSIGQGGYEQYF.

The V call is TRBV28, the J call TRBJ2-1, with 10 nucleotides matching TRBD2. Germline V gene sequence: CDR1 MDHEN, CDR2 SYDVKM. This CDR3 has 15 amino acids. With 2 bases clipped from V and 8 bases from J, the junction kept 6 bases outside the gene matches. The CDR3 sequence: CASSLRGLADYEQFF. CDR3 DNA: TGTGCCAGCAGTTTACGTGGACTAGCGGACTATGAGCAGTTCTTC.

This clonotype is medium-sized. CDR3 nucleotides: TGTGCCAGCAGTTTACGTGGACTAGCGGACAATGAGCAGTTCTTC. This gives the protein CASSLRGLADNEQFF. This rearrangement joins TRBV28 to TRBJ2-1; 10 nucleotides match TRBD2. Trimming cost V 2 bases and J 5 bases; bases outside gene matches: 3. Germline CDR1 and CDR2: MDHEN and SYDVKM. This CDR3 contains 15 residues.

This clonotype is labeled as large. This sequence joins TRBV5-6 and TRBJ1-5; D is uncertain. Germline V gene data show CDR1 as SGHDT and CDR2 as YYEEEE. The CDR3 extends over 12 amino acids. V lost 4 bases to trimming and J lost 9 bases, with 11 bases between them. The CDR3 coding sequence is TGTGCCAGCAGCGTATCGGACGGGCCCCAGCATTTT. Its translation is CASSVSDGPQHF.

Within the sample, this clonotype is medium-sized. This rearrangement joins TRBV28 to TRBJ2-1, with D possibly being TRBD2 (6 bases). CDR3 length equals 15 residues. CDR1 and CDR2 from the germline V gene are MDHEN and SYDVKM. V shed 6 bases and J shed 0 bases, with 12 bases lying between them. The CDR3 is CASRPGLPSYNEQFF. In nucleotides, the CDR3 is TGTGCCAGCAGGCCGGGACTTCCCTCCTACAATGAGCAGTTCTTC.

This clonotype is deemed large. This chain joins TRBV28 and TRBJ1-2; 9 bases fit TRBD1. Germline assignment: CDR1 MDHEN and CDR2 SYDVKM. J lost 7 bases, V lost 2 bases, and 14 bases had no gene match. The CDR3 sequence is 17 residues long. CDR3 coding DNA: TGTGCCAGCAGTTTAATCAACGGGACAGGGACTTGGGGTGGCTACACCTTC. It translates to CASSLINGTGTWGGYTF.

This clonotype is a singleton in its sample. CDR3 amino acids: CASSDLTANNEQFF. CDR3 bases: TGTGCCAGCAGTGATCTGACAGCTAACAATGAGCAGTTCTTC. The chain links TRBV2 to TRBJ2-1, with D possibly matching TRBD1 (5 bases). CDR1 SNHLY and CDR2 FYNNEI come from the germline V gene. This CDR3 spans 14 amino acids. Trimming pared 3 bases from V and 5 bases from J, leaving 11 bases between.

This clonotype is hyperexpanded. The gene calls are TRBV24-1 and TRBJ1-1, with D possibly TRBD1 on 5 matching bases. V dropped 1 base and J dropped 10 bases, with 9 bases sitting between them. The CDR3 extends over 12 amino acids. From germline, CDR1 is KGHDR and CDR2 SFDVKD. The CDR3 DNA reads TGTGCCACCAGTGATTTCGAGGGGACAGCTTTCTTT. It yields the protein CATSDFEGTAFF.

By sample fraction, this clonotype is large (0.1 to 1%). The chain combines TRBV29-1 with TRBJ1-1, with 7 bases that match TRBD1. Germline CDR1 and CDR2: SQVTM and ANQGSEA. Germline trimming cut 6 bases from V and 0 bases from J; bases unmatched to any gene: 16. The CDR3 runs 17 residues. CDR3 nucleotides: TGCAGCGTGGACGGGACAGTAACTTCTCTTATGAACACTGAAGCTTTCTTT. Protein: CSVDGTVTSLMNTEAFF.

This clonotype ranks as large. The chain combines TRBV28 with TRBJ2-5, with 8 bases aligning to TRBD1. Germline CDR1 and CDR2: MDHEN and SYDVKM. V was clipped by 5 bases and J by 2 bases; unmatched bases: 13. The CDR3 spans 17 residues. The CDR3 protein is CASSLPDRVWPQETQYF. The CDR3 DNA is TGTGCCAGCAGTCTGCCGGACAGGGTCTGGCCGCAAGAGACCCAGTACTTC.

By frequency in the sample, this clonotype is large. The chain combines TRBV21-1 with TRBJ2-5; the D call TRBD1 from the table was never checked on the DNA. TRBV21-1 corresponds to a pseudogene. The CDR3 sequence is 15 residues long. The CDR3 region is CASSPRSPGQGRGRF. CDR3 coding DNA: TGTGCCAGCAGCCCTAGATCTCCGGGACAGGGTCGGGGTCGGTTC.

The rearrangement links TRBV5-1 to TRBJ2-3, with 9 bases aligning to TRBD2. CDR3 length: 15 residues. The germline gives CDR1 SGHRS, CDR2 YFSETQ. CDR3 sequence: CSKGEQRGATDTQYF. CDR3 bases: TGCTCCAAGGGGGAGCAGCGGGGGGCCACGGATACGCAGTATTTT.

This clonotype rates as large. The V and J genes are TRBV2 and TRBJ1-4; D perhaps matches TRBD1 (5 bases). V gave up 0 bases and J gave up 5 bases, with 22 bases separating them. The germline CDR1 and CDR2 sequences are SNHLY and FYNNEI. The CDR3 length is 19 residues. The DNA for the CDR3 is TGTGCCAGCAGTGAAGCGCTTCCGGGAGAACTAGGGGTGAATGAAAAACTGTTTTTT. Translation gives CASSEALPGELGVNEKLFF.

A note on this clonotype: This may arise from a read error, as a much more abundant clone is one base away. Because the CDR3 is missing its conserved closing phenylalanine or tryptophan, this is likely a read error. This rearrangement joins TRBV20-1 to TRBJ2-1; 7 bases align to TRBD2. The germline V gene has CDR1 DFQATT and CDR2 SNEGSKA (reference sequence). CDR3 length equals 15 residues. J lost 0 bases, V lost 2 bases, and 4 bases had no gene match. The CDR3, as DNA: TGCAGTGCTAGACTAGCGGATACCTCCTACAATGAGCAGTTCCTC. As protein: CSARLADTSYNEQFL.

This clonotype was seen once. A read error may be the cause here, since a much bigger clone is one base away. The conserved final phenylalanine or tryptophan is absent from the CDR3, which likely points to a read error. The chain carries TRBV19 and TRBJ1-2, with D uncertain. Between the trimmed V and J ends, which lost 6 bases and 5 bases, there was a span of 7 bases. The CDR3 totals 11 residues. Per the germline V gene, CDR1 is LNHDA and CDR2 is SQIVND (reference sequence). CDR3 in amino acids: CASRASYGYTL. CDR3 coding DNA: TGTGCCAGTAGGGCATCGTATGGCTACACCCTC.

This clonotype is deemed medium-sized. No conserved phenylalanine or tryptophan is present at the end of the CDR3, so a read error is the likely explanation. The chain employs TRBV10-3 and TRBJ2-7, with TRBD1 as a possible D gene (5 bases). Germline assignment: CDR1 ENHRY and CDR2 SYGVKD. V dropped 0 bases and J dropped 4 bases, with 13 bases sitting between them. The CDR3 is 15 residues long. The CDR3 coding sequence is TGTGCCATCAGTGAGTCGGGCAGGGCCCGATACGAGCAGTACCTC. The encoded protein is CAISESGRARYEQYL.

By share of the sample, this clonotype is medium-sized. The chain employs TRBV29-1 and TRBJ1-1; TRBD1 aligns across 9 bases. The CDR3 length is 12 residues. V was pared by 6 bases and J by 7 bases, with 6 bases of the junction left unmatched. Germline V gene data show CDR1 as SQVTM and CDR2 as ANQGSEA. CDR3 DNA: TGCAGCGTCAAGGGACAGGGACGTGAAGCTTTCTTT. It yields the protein CSVKGQGREAFF.

This clonotype appeared a few times. A far larger clone is one nucleotide away, so this likely arose from a read error. V and J are TRBV5-5 and TRBJ2-7; 8 nucleotides align to TRBD1. This CDR3 contains 15 residues. J was trimmed by 7 bases and V by 8 bases; bases with no gene match: 17. Germline V CDR1 and CDR2: SGHKS, YYEKEE (reference sequence). The CDR3 protein is CASSAPGGTNNEQYF. The CDR3 DNA is TGTGCCAGTAGTGCCCCAGGGGGCACCAACAATGAGCAGTACTTC. The complete variable domain, with remaining parts taken from reference TRBV5-5 and TRBJ2-7, reads DAGVTQSPTHLIKTRGQQVTLRCSPISGHKSVSWYQQVLGQGPQFIFQYYEKEERGRGNFPDRFSARQFPNYSSELNVNALLLGDSALYLCASSAPGGTNNEQYFGPGTRLTVT.

The table lists this clonotype with a few counts. The V and J genes are TRBV24-1 and TRBJ2-5; 7 bases align to TRBD2. The V gene end was trimmed by 2 bases and the J gene end by 0 bases; junction bases not matched to a gene: 11. Germline V lookup: CDR1 KGHDR, CDR2 SFDVKD. This CDR3 is 18 amino acids long. The DNA for the CDR3 is TGTGCCACCAGTGATTCCCGGACTCGGCTAGCGGACCAAGAGACCCAGTACTTC. This gives the protein CATSDSRTRLADQETQYF.

In this sample, this clonotype turned up a few times. A much larger clonotype is one base distant, so this may be a read error. The V call is TRBV5-6, the J call TRBJ2-2, with 7 bases fitting TRBD2. The germline V gene has CDR1 SGHDT and CDR2 YYEEEE. This CDR3 is built from 16 residues. CDR3 amino acids: CGSSLAQGLLTGELFF. The CDR3 DNA sequence: TGTGGCAGCAGCTTGGCGCAGGGACTACTCACCGGGGAGCTGTTTTTT.

This clonotype is classed as medium-sized. The chain employs TRBV28 and TRBJ2-1, with D unresolved. In germline, CDR1 is MDHEN, CDR2 SYDVKM. The V gene lost 2 bases and the J gene lost 6 bases, with 8 bases spanning the gap. The CDR3 spans 13 residues. This CDR3 is CASSLTWVNEQFF. The DNA of the CDR3 is TGTGCCAGCAGTTTAACATGGGTCAATGAGCAGTTCTTC.

By its share, this clonotype is large (0.1 to 1%). CDR3: CASSYSVRDARSQDEKLFF. The CDR3 DNA is TGTGCCAGCAGTTACTCGGTCCGGGACGCAAGATCGCAGGATGAAAAACTGTTTTTT. The V gene is TRBV6-5, the J gene TRBJ1-4; perhaps TRBD1 as D (5 bases). Trimming stripped 0 bases from V and 6 bases from J, with 23 bases between. Germline CDR1 reads MNHEY; CDR2 reads SVGAGI. The CDR3 is 19 residues long.